This TCR beta chain came from a study of blood T cell repertoires in COVID-19. Study at large: The cDNA or gDNA used as material had been derived from T cells, B-cell-depleted T cells, or PBMCs.

The V gene's germline CDR1 is LNHDA and CDR2 SQIVND (reference sequence). This CDR3 has 14 residues. Trimming shortened V by 1 base and J by 7 bases, and 13 bases separated the two germline ends. In the authors' methods: Reference gene primer amplification gave estimated nucleated cell counts. Assay: immunoSEQ multiplex PCR; the TCRdb copy retains only in-frame clones and omits some. V and J calls and clone size are as listed in that table; D and trimming were resolved from the DNA. Of about 150,000 clones detected, 60% to 85% appear once; the ten largest clones hold around 1.7%. This TCR was sampled from a man older than 75 with acute or convalescent COVID-19. J is TRBJ1-2 and V is TRBV19, with a possible D match to TRBD1 (5 bases). Specimen: peripheral blood. The CDR3 spells CASSIGTSDLGYTF. The DNA for the CDR3 is TGTGCCAGTAGTATAGGGACAAGTGACCTTGGCTACACCTTC.